Below, 21 T cell receptor beta chains from the same sample are listed, as sequenced in a study of blood T cell repertoires in COVID-19 (dated by TCRdb to the early 2020s). The library was generated by the immunoSEQ multiplex PCR assay. TCRdb re-hosts the immuneACCESS table, in-frame sequences only. Its copies lack some clones; in the studies checked, an unresolved V gene accounts for under half of them, and the cause for the rest is not known. In all, the sample holds around 45,000 clones, and roughly 69% of those were seen once. Together, the top ten hold around 5.9% of the sample. The sequencing sample was made of peripheral blood. These receptors were collected from a man older than 75 with acute or convalescent COVID-19.

The chain combines TRBV19 with TRBJ2-2; 8 bases line up with TRBD2. The CDR3 is 18 residues long. The germline gives CDR1 LNHDA, CDR2 SQIVND (reference sequence). V was pared by 5 bases and J by 0 bases, with 11 bases of the junction left unmatched. The CDR3 DNA reads TGTGCCAGTAGTCCCTTAGGACTAGCACTCGCGAACACCGGGGAGCTGTTTTTT. It codes for CASSPLGLALANTGELFF.

The rearrangement links TRBV29-1 to TRBJ1-1; 7 bases are shared with TRBD1. V dropped 6 bases and J dropped 1; count of bases not matched to a gene: 5. The CDR3 sequence is 13 residues long. CDR1 is SQVTM, CDR2 ANQGSEA, per germline. The CDR3 reads CSVTTGANTEAFF. CDR3 DNA: TGCAGCGTCACCACAGGGGCGAACACTGAAGCTTTCTTT.

This clone has just one count. The CDR3, as DNA: TGTGCCAGCAGTCCATCCAGGGCCCTTCTCCTTAATGGCTACACCTTC. Amino acid sequence: CASSPSRALLLNGYTF. The chain has TRBV27 and TRBJ1-2, with D possibly matching TRBD1 (5 bases). Trimming shortened V by 5 bases and J by 6 bases, and 22 bases separated the two germline ends. The CDR3 length is 16 residues. CDR1 is MNHEY and CDR2 is SMNVEV in the germline V gene (reference sequence).

The rearrangement links TRBV2 to TRBJ1-2, with 7 nucleotides matching TRBD1. CDR1 is SNHLY, CDR2 FYNNEI, per germline. The CDR3 contains 15 residues. V lost 3 bases, J lost 6 bases, and 10 bases stayed unmatched. The CDR3 loop reads CASSDRTGRLNGYTF. The CDR3 DNA sequence: TGTGCCAGCAGTGATAGGACAGGTCGATTAAATGGCTACACCTTC.

This clone was observed a handful of times. The chain carries TRBV3-1 (or the pseudogene TRBV3-2) and TRBJ2-7; no reliable D call. Germline assignment: CDR1 LGHDT and CDR2 YNNKEL (reference sequence). Trimming cost V 1 base and J 0 bases, with 7 bases left between them. The CDR3 contains 14 residues. CDR3 amino acids: CASSQGHTSYEQYF. As DNA, the CDR3 is TGTGCCAGCAGCCAAGGCCACACCTCCTACGAGCAGTACTTC.

The V gene is TRBV10-2, the J gene TRBJ1-1, with D unresolved. Germline CDR1 WSHSY, CDR2 SAAADI. CDR3 length: 13 residues. V lost 0 bases to trimming and J lost 4 bases, with 6 bases between them. CDR3 region: CASSESTGTEAFF. DNA of the CDR3: TGCGCCAGCAGTGAGTCTACGGGCACTGAAGCTTTCTTT.

The chain has TRBV21-1 and TRBJ2-7; TRBD2 is the table's D call and was not checked against the DNA. TRBV21-1 is deemed a pseudogene. There are 16 residues in the CDR3. CDR3 in amino acids: CASSSYTSLEIYEQYF. CDR3 nucleotide sequence: TGTGCCAGCAGCAGCTACACTAGTTTGGAGATATACGAGCAGTACTTC.

The chain has TRBV7-9 and TRBJ2-7; D not certain. The CDR3 contains 13 residues. V shed 1 base and J shed 3 bases, with 7 bases lying between them. CDR1 is SEHNR and CDR2 is FQNEAQ in the germline V gene (reference sequence). CDR3 bases: TGTGCCAGCAGCTTAGTTCACAGCTACGAGCAGTACTTC. Its translation is CASSLVHSYEQYF.

The chain employs TRBV30 and TRBJ1-4, with D tentatively TRBD1 (6 bases). The germline gives CDR1 GTSNPN, CDR2 SVGIG (reference sequence). V shed 2 bases and J shed 6 bases, with 16 bases lying between them. The CDR3 is 15 amino acids. CDR3 sequence reads: CAWSYHQGRDEKLFF. DNA of the CDR3: TGTGCCTGGAGTTACCACCAGGGGCGAGATGAAAAACTGTTTTTT.

There are a few counts of this clone. The chain employs TRBV7-2 and TRBJ1-1; no reliable D call. The CDR3 runs 16 residues. The germline V gene encodes CDR1 SGHTA and CDR2 FQGNSA. Between the trimmed V and J ends, which lost 4 bases and 5 bases, there was a span of 20 bases. The CDR3 here is CASSSSPRGGWTEAFF. The CDR3 nucleotides read TGTGCCAGCAGCTCCTCCCCCCGGGGAGGTTGGACTGAAGCTTTCTTT.

The rearrangement uses TRBV5-4 and TRBJ1-4; D is perhaps TRBD1 (5 bases). The CDR3 covers 14 residues. The germline V and J ends were trimmed by 4 bases and 7 bases, with 14 bases remaining between them. CDR1 and CDR2 from the germline V gene are SGHNT and YYREEE (reference sequence). CDR3 region: CASSQGIGSEKLFF. The CDR3 DNA reads TGTGCCAGCAGCCAGGGTATTGGTTCTGAAAAACTGTTTTTT. Using reference TRBV5-4 and TRBJ1-4 for the parts outside the CDR3, the full variable domain is ETGVTQSPTHLIKTRGQQVTLRCSSQSGHNTVSWYQQALGQGPQFIFQYYREEENGRGNFPPRFSGLQFPNYSSELNVNALELDDSALYLCASSQGIGSEKLFFGSGTQLSVL.

J is TRBJ2-3 and V is TRBV18; 13 nucleotides line up with TRBD2. Germline assignment: CDR1 KGHSH and CDR2 LQKENI. This CDR3 spans 17 amino acids. Germline trimming cut 3 bases from V and 2 bases from J; bases unmatched to any gene: 5. The CDR3 nucleotides are TGTGCCAGCTCACCGAGACTAGCGGGAGGCCTCACAGATACGCAGTATTTT. The encoded protein is CASSPRLAGGLTDTQYF.

V is TRBV6-5 and J is TRBJ2-6; TRBD2 aligns across 9 bases. V lost 5 bases and J lost 5; bases outside the gene matches: 1. Looked up from germline, CDR1 is MNHEY and CDR2 is SVGAGI. The CDR3 covers 14 residues. The DNA for the CDR3 is TGTGCCAGCAGTCCTAGCGGGAGGGCCAACGTCCTGACTTTC. Amino acid sequence: CASSPSGRANVLTF.

This clone was detected many times. The chain has TRBV20-1 and TRBJ2-2; D is perhaps TRBD2 (5 bases). Trimming removed 3 bases from V and 6 bases from J, with 14 bases in between. Per the germline V gene, CDR1 is DFQATT and CDR2 is SNEGSKA (reference sequence). The CDR3 length is 14 residues. This CDR3 reads CSASAALGAGELFF. The CDR3 DNA reads TGCAGTGCTAGTGCGGCCCTGGGAGCCGGGGAGCTGTTTTTT.

V gene TRBV6-4 combines with J gene TRBJ1-1; 10 bases match TRBD1. Germline loops: CDR1 MRHNA, CDR2 SNTAGT. The ends lost 4 bases at V and 5 bases at J; junction bases unmatched: 7. CDR3 length equals 15 residues. CDR3 loop: CASSVWDRGRTEAFF. The CDR3 coding sequence is TGTGCCAGCAGTGTATGGGACAGGGGACGTACTGAAGCTTTCTTT.

The chain employs TRBV7-9 and TRBJ2-7, with D unresolved. This CDR3 is 11 amino acids long. The germline CDR1 and CDR2 sequences are SEHNR and FQNEAQ (reference sequence). Trimming took off 7 bases at V and 3 bases at J, with 7 bases between the two ends. This CDR3 reads CASNSVYEQYF. The CDR3 nucleotides read TGTGCCAGCAACTCCGTCTACGAGCAGTACTTC. Drawing the rest from reference TRBV7-9 and TRBJ2-7, the complete variable domain is DTGVSQNPRHKITKRGQNVTFRCDPISEHNRLYWYRQTLGQGPEFLTYFQNEAQLEKSRLLSDRFSAERPKGSFSTLEIQRTEQGDSAMYLCASNSVYEQYFGPGTRLTVT.

The V gene is TRBV7-3, the J gene TRBJ2-1, with D possibly TRBD1 on 5 matching bases. V was pared by 0 bases and J by 0 bases, with 12 bases between. CDR1 is SGHTA, CDR2 FQGTGA, per germline. The CDR3 loop spans 17 amino acids. The CDR3 DNA sequence: TGTGCCAGCAGCTTAACGTGGGGCTCGGGCTCCTACAATGAGCAGTTCTTC. Protein product: CASSLTWGSGSYNEQFF.

The rearrangement links TRBV7-9 to TRBJ2-1; D perhaps matches TRBD2 (5 bases). The length of the CDR3 is 12 residues. The V end was cut by 3 bases, the J end by 7 bases, with 7 bases between. The germline CDR1 and CDR2 sequences are SEHNR and FQNEAQ (reference sequence). CDR3 region: CASSFTGNEQFF. The CDR3 nucleotides are TGTGCCAGCAGCTTTACGGGAAATGAGCAGTTCTTC.

V gene TRBV5-1 combines with J gene TRBJ2-7, with 8 bases matching TRBD2. V lost 0 bases, J lost 3 bases, and 2 bases stayed unmatched. CDR3 length equals 14 residues. Germline-derived CDR1 and CDR2 are SGHRS and YFSETQ. DNA for the CDR3: TGCGCCAGCAGCTTGGTTCGGGAGGGCTACGAGCAGTACTTC. Translation gives CASSLVREGYEQYF.

CDR3: CASSQDQDSTDTQYF. Here the CDR3 DNA reads TGCGCCAGCAGCCAAGATCAGGATAGCACAGATACGCAGTATTTT. This chain links TRBV4-3 with TRBJ2-3, with D hard to call. V lost 0 bases and J 0 bases, leaving 7 bases between the germline ends. Germline-derived CDR1 and CDR2 are LGHNA and YSLEER. The CDR3 consists of 15 residues.

In DNA, the CDR3 is TGTGCCAGCAGGGCCACAGGGTCTAATGAAAAACTGTTTTTT. Its protein product is CASRATGSNEKLFF. The rearrangement joins TRBV2 to TRBJ1-4, with D maybe TRBD1 (6 bases). Germline CDR1 is SNHLY and CDR2 is FYNNEI. This CDR3 spans 14 amino acids. V lost 6 bases, J lost 3 bases, and 11 bases lay in between. The full variable domain, its missing parts supplied by reference TRBV2 and TRBJ1-4, is EPEVTQTPSHQVTQMGQEVILRCVPISNHLYFYWYRQILGQKVEFLVSFYNNEISEKSEIFDDQFSVERPDGSNFTLKIRSTKLEDSAMYFCASRATGSNEKLFFGSGTQLSVL.